This T cell receptor (beta chain) was profiled in a study of CD8+CD57+ T cells in acquired aplastic anemia. Study background: The DNA of sorted CD4+ and CD8+ cells averaged about 3 ug.

This clonotype was seen more than once but under ten times. Its antigen is as yet unknown. A clone one base away is much larger, so this may be a read error. Germline CDR1 reads SEHNR; CDR2 reads FQNEAQ (reference sequence). The CDR3 has 15 amino acids. The study profiled TCR beta VDJ and CDR3 using genomic DNA as template. TCRdb recomputed calls from the reads with MiXCR, one row per CDR3 protein. Here the sample spans more than 250,000 distinct CDR3 sequences, roughly 82% being singletons. All patients picked for sequencing had shown, by flow cytometry, an expansion of CD8+CD57+ cells. No patient had been given any therapy when blood was sampled. The study's findings and limits: Around 27 sequences, all CD8+ CDR3, were shared between patients and controls.

Sequencing was performed on sorted CD4+, CD8+, or CD8+CD57+ T cells (not recorded which) from PBMCs. This chain connects TRBV7-9 to TRBJ1-1; weak D call: TRBD1 (5 bases). This receptor was identified in a human donor with aplastic anemia. CDR3 sequence (DNA): TGTGCCAGCAGCTTAGAGGGTAGCTACGGGGCCAACGTCCTCTTT. Its protein product is CASSLEGSYGANVLF.